This T cell receptor beta chain is from a study of cytomegalovirus exposure and HLA in healthy donors. Study outcomes and limitations: The classifier, whose performance was assessed in both the original and validation cohorts, reportedly diagnosed cytomegalovirus status with high specificity and sensitivity. TCR clusters originating in the first cohort tended to co-occur in the 120 validation repertoires, according to a later analysis. The investigators catalogued 150 to 200 TCR beta chains as cytomegalovirus-associated.

Note on this clone: Its specificity is not known.

Sequencing was performed with immunoSEQ multiplex PCR; in TCRdb, only in-frame clones are kept and a portion is missing. Of some 260,000 clones listed, about 90% are singletons. Trimming removed 7 bases from V and 11 bases from J; junction bases left unmatched: 13. Per the germline V gene, CDR1 is SQVTM and CDR2 is ANQGSEA. This CDR3 is built from 12 residues. Separate from the roughly 710-subject first cohort, the 120-subject validation cohort was the one that the donors belonged to. The TCR was taken from a man aged 18 to 29 in good health and CMV-seropositive. The rearrangement links TRBV29-1 to TRBJ1-1; 7 bases line up with TRBD1. The material sequenced was PBMCs. The CDR3 region has the DNA TGCAGCGCGCAGACAGGGCGGGCGGCGGCTTTCTTT. This codes for CSAQTGRAAAFF. Based on the CDR3 plus reference TRBV29-1 and TRBJ1-1, the full variable domain is SAVISQKPSRDICQRGTSLTIQCQVDSQVTMMFWYRQQPGQSLTLIATANQGSEATYESGFVIDKFPISRPNLTFSTLTVSNMSPEDSSIYLCSAQTGRAAAFFGQGTRLTVV.